The rows below give T cell receptor beta chains drawn from one sample of a study of CD8 T cells in Susac syndrome. TCRdb re-analysed the immunoSEQ multiplex PCR reads in MiXCR, keeping a single row per CDR3 protein. This repertoire shows approximately 80,000 distinct CDR3 sequences, approximately 93% found once; its top ten account for 0.52%. The sequenced sample was CD8+ T cells from PBMCs. The source of these receptors is a human donor with Susac syndrome. Both conserved end residues are part of each CDR3. A D gene is named only where the DNA matches it firmly. Rows give clone size only sometimes, using once, few, many, or a class for an expanded clone.

v_gene	d_gene	j_gene	abundance	CDR3nt	CDR3aa
TRBV2	TRBD1	TRBJ2-7	NA	TGTGCCAGCAGTGAAGCCAGGGACAGGACTAACTCCTACGAGCAGTACTTC	CASSEARDRTNSYEQYF
TRBV19	TRBD2	TRBJ2-6	NA	TGTGCCAGTAGTGCCGACAGCGGGGCTGGGGCCAACGTCCTGACTTTC	CASSADSGAGANVLTF
TRBV29-1	TRBD1	TRBJ2-3	NA	TGCAGCGTTGGTCCTGACAGGGAAGTGGTCACAGATACGCAGTATTTT	CSVGPDREVVTDTQYF
TRBV20-1	TRBD2	TRBJ2-1	NA	TGCAGTGCTAGTGGGCGGGAGGGGAGCTCCTACAATGAGCAGTTCTTC	CSASGREGSSYNEQFF
TRBV20-1	TRBD1	TRBJ2-7	NA	TGCAGTGCTAGAGAGGGACAGGGCCCCTACGAGCAGTACTTC	CSAREGQGPYEQYF
TRBV7-9	NA	TRBJ1-1	NA	TGTGCCAGCAGCTCGAGGCTGGGCACTGAAGCTTTCTTT	CASSSRLGTEAFF
TRBV6-2/TRBV6-3	TRBD1	TRBJ1-1	NA	TGTGCCAGCAGTTCGGAAGACAGGGGATTGACTGAAGCTTTCTTT	CASSSEDRGLTEAFF
TRBV12-3/TRBV12-4	NA	TRBJ1-1	NA	TGTGCCAGCAGTCCCGGGGGGGGGCAGAACACTGAAGCTTTCTTT	CASSPGGGQNTEAFF
TRBV6-2/TRBV6-3	NA	TRBJ2-7	few	TGTGCCAGCAGTTACTCGTCCTACGAGCAGTACTTC	CASSYSSYEQYF
TRBV10-3	NA	TRBJ2-5	NA	TGTGCCATCAGTGAGCCGGACGGGGCGGAGACCCAGTACTTC	CAISEPDGAETQYF
TRBV19	NA	TRBJ2-7	NA	TGTGCCAGTAGTATAGCAAGGGGATTCTTGTACGAGCAGTACTTC	CASSIARGFLYEQYF
TRBV9	NA	TRBJ1-4	NA	TGTGCCAGCAGCGTAGACGAGGGGGACCGACTGTTTTTT	CASSVDEGDRLFF
TRBV4-2	TRBD2	TRBJ2-5	NA	TGTGCCAGCAGCCTAAGGTGGCGGGGGGCCTCAGAGACCCAGTACTTC	CASSLRWRGASETQYF
TRBV3-1	NA	TRBJ1-2	once	TGTGCCAGCAGCCTCAAAAGGCACTCTAACTATGGCTACACCTTC	CASSLKRHSNYGYTF
TRBV20-1	NA	TRBJ2-5	NA	TGCAGTGCTAGAGATGGTGGACAGCAAGAGACCCAGTACTTC	CSARDGGQQETQYF
TRBV12-5	NA	TRBJ2-1	NA	TGTGCTAGTGTTGGGACCGGCTCCTACAATGAGCAGTTCTTC	CASVGTGSYNEQFF
TRBV7-2	NA	TRBJ1-2	NA	TGTGCCAGCAGCTTAGGTCAAGCCTACACCTTC	CASSLGQAYTF
TRBV2	NA	TRBJ1-2	NA	TGTGCCAGCCCTGGTCGGACAGACTATGGCTACACCTTC	CASPGRTDYGYTF